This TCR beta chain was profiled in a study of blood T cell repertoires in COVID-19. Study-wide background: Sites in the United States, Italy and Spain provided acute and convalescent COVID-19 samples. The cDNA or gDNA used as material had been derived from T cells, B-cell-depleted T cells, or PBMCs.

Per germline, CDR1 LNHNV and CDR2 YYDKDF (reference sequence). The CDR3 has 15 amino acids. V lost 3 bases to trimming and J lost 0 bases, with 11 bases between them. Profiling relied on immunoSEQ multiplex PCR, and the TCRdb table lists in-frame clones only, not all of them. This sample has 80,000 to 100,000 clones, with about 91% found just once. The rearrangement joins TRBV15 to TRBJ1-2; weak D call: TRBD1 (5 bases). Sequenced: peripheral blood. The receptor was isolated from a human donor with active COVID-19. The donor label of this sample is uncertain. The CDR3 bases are TGTGCCACCAGCAGTTATGGGGGGGCTAACTATGGCTACACCTTC. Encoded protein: CATSSYGGANYGYTF.